Sequencing of this TCR beta chain was carried out in a study of blood T cells in healthy people across ages. The V and J ends lost 0 bases and 4 bases respectively, with 8 bases between them. The CDR3 contains 14 residues. CDR1 is ENHRY and CDR2 is SYGVKD in the germline V gene. Peripheral blood from each donor was collected in a volume of approximately 10 milliliters. As for this clonotype: Its target is not known.

A J-beta primer mix and a sample-barcoded 5' primer were used in a second PCR of about 7 to 12 cycles. TCRdb reprocessed the 5' RACE reads via MiXCR and lists one record per CDR3 protein. The sample has around 780,000 distinct CDR3 sequences, around 50% seen once. Study observations and caveats: Estimates based on one million T cells were treated as lower bounds.

This clonotype was sampled from a middle-aged man in good health. The chain recombines TRBV10-3 with TRBJ2-3; no clear D. The sample taken for sequencing was blood. The CDR3 region has the DNA TGTGCCATCAGTGAGTCGAAGTCCTCAGATACGCAGTATTTT. Its protein product is CAISESKSSDTQYF.